This TCR beta chain was obtained from a study of T cell responses to AZD1222 COVID-19 vaccine. Across the study: The study pooled second doses at about 4 or about 12 weeks. Overall study findings and caveats: Only a handful of AZD1222 recipients tested seropositive at baseline. The donor group comprised mostly white British people and more females; the analysis possibly underestimated clonal diversity.

With regard to this clone: Its specificity is not known.

The CDR3 is 15 amino acids. Trimming removed 1 base from V and 1 base from J, with 10 bases in between. The germline gives CDR1 LGHNA, CDR2 YSLEER. The repertoire was sequenced with immunoSEQ multiplex PCR; TCRdb's copy has only in-frame clones and lacks some. The data show 150,000 or so clones, with about 90% seen just once and about 1.9% held by the top ten. This specimen was peripheral blood, taken on day 0 of AZD1222 vaccination. This rearrangement joins TRBV4-3 to TRBJ2-5; no clear D. The receptor comes from an adult in good health. The CDR3: CASSQGPILQETQYF. CDR3 coding DNA: TGCGCCAGCAGCCAAGGACCGATCCTCCAAGAGACCCAGTACTTC.